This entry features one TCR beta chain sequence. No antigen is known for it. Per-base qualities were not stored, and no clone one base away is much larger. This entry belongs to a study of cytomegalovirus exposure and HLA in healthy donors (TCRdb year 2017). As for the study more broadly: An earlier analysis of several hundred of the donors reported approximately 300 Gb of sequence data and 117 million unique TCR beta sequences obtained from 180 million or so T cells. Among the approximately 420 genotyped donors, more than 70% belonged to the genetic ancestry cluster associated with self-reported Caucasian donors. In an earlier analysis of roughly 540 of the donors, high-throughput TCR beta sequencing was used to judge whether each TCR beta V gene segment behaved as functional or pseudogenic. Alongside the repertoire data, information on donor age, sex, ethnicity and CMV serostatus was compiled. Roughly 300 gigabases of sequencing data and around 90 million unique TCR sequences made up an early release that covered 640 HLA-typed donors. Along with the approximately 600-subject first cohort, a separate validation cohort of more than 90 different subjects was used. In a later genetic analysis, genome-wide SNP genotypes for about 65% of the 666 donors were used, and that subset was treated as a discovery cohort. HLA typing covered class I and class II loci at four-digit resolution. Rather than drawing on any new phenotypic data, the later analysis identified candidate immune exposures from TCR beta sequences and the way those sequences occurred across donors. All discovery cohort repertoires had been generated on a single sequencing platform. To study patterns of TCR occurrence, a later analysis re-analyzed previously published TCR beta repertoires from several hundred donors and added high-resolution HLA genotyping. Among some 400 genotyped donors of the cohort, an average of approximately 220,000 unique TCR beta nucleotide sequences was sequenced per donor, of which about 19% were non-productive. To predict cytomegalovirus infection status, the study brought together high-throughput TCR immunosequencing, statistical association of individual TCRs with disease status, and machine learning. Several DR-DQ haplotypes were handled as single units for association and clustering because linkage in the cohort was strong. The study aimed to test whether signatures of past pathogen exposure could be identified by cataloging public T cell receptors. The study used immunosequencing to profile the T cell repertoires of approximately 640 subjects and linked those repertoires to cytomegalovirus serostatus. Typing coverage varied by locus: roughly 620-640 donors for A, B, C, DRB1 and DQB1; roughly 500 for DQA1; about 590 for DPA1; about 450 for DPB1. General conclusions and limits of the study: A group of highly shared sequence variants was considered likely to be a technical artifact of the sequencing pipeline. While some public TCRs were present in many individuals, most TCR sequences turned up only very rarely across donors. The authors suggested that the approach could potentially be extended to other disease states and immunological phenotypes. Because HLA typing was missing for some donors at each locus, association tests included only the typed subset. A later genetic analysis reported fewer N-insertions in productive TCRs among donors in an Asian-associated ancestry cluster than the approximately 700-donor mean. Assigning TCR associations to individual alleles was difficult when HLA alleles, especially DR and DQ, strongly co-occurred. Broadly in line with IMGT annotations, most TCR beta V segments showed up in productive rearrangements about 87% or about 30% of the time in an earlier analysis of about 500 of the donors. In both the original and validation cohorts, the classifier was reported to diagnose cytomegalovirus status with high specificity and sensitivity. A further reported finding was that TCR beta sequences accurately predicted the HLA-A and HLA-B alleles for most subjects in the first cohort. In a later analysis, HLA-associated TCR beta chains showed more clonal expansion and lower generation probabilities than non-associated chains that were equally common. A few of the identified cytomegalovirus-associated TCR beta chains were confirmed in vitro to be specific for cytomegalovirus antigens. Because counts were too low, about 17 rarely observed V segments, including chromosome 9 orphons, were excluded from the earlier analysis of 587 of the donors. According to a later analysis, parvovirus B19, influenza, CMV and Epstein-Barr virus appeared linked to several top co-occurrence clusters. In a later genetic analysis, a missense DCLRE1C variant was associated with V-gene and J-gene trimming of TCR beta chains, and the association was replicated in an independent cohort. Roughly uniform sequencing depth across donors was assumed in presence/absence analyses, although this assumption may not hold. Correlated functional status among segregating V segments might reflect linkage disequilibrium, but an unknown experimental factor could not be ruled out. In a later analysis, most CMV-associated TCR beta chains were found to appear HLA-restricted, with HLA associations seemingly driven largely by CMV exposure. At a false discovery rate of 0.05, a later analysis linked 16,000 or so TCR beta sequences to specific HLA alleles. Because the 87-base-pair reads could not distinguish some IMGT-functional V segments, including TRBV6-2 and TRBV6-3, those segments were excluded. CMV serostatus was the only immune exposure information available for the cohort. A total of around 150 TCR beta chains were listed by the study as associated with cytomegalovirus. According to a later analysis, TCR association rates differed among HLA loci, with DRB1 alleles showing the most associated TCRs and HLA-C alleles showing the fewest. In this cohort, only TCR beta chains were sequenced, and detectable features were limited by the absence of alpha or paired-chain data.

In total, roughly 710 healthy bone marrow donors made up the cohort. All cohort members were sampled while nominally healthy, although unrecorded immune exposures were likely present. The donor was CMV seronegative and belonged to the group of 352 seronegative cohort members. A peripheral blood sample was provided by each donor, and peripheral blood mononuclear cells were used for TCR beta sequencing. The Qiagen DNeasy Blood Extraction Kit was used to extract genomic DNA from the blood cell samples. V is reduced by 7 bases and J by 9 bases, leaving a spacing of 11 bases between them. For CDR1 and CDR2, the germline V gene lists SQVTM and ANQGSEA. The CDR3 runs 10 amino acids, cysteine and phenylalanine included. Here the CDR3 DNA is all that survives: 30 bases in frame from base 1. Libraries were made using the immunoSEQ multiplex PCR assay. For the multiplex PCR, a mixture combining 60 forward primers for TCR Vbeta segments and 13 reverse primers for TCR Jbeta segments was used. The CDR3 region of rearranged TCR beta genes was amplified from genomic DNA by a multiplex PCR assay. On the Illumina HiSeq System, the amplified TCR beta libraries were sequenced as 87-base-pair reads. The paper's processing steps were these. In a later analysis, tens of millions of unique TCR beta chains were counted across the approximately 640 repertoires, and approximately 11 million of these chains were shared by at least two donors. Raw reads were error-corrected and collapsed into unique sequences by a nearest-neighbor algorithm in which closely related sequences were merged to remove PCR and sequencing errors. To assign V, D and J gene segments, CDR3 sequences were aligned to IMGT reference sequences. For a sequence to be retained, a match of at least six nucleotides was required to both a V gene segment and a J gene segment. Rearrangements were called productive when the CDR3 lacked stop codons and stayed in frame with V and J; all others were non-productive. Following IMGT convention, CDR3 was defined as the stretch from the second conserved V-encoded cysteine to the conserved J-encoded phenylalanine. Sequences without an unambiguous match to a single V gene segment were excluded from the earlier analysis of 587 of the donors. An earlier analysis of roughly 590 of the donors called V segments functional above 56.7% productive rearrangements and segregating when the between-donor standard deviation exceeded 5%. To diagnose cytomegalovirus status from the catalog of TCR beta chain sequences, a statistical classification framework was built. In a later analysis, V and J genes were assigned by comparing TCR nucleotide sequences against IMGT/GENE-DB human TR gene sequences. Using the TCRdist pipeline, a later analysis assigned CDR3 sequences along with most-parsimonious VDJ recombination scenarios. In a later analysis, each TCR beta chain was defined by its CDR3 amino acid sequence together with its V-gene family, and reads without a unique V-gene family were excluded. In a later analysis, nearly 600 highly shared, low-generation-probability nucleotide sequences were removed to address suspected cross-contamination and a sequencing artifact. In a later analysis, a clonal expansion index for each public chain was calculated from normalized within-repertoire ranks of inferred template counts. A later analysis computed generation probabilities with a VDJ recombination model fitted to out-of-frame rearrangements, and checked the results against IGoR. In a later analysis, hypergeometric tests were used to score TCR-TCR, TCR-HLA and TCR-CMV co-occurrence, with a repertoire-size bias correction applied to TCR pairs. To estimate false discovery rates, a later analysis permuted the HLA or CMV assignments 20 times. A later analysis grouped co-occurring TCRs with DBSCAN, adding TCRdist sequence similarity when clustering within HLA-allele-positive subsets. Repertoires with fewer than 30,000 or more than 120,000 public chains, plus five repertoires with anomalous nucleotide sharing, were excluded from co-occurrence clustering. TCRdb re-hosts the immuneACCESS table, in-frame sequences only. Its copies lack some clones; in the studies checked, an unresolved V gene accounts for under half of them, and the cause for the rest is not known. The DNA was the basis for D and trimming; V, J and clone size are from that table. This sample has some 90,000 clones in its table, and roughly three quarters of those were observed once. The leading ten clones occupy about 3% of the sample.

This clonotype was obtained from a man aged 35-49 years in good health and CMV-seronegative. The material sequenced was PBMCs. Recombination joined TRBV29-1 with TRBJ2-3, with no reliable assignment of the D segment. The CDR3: CSALGTTQYF. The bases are TGCAGCGCGTTGGGCACGACGCAGTATTTT.